A selection of T cell receptor beta chains follows, all from one sample in a study of cytomegalovirus exposure and HLA in healthy donors. Produced via immunoSEQ multiplex PCR; TCRdb's table is partial and in-frame only. In the table there are about 76,000 clones, 78% of which are singletons. The sequencing sample was made of PBMCs. All receptors derive from a male donor in good health and CMV-seropositive. Each CDR3 is given with its conserved first and last residue. The order of the fields is CDR3 protein, CDR3 DNA, D gene, clone size, V gene, J gene. The D gene is left open where the match is weak. Clone size is stated in some rows and not others, as once, few, many or a class when expanded.

CDR3 protein: CASSPRGLPGETQYF
CDR3 DNA: TGTGCCAGCAGCCCCCGGGGGTTACCTGGGGAGACCCAGTACTTC
D gene: .
clone size: .
V gene: TRBV7-2
J gene: TRBJ2-5

CDR3 protein: CASSQDGRRGSSYNEQFF
CDR3 DNA: TGTGCCAGCAGCCAAGATGGACGGCGGGGAAGCTCCTACAATGAGCAGTTCTTC
D gene: .
clone size: .
V gene: TRBV4-2
J gene: TRBJ2-1

CDR3 protein: CASSPAIAGGTYNEQFF
CDR3 DNA: TGTGCCAGCAGCCCAGCGATAGCGGGAGGGACCTACAATGAGCAGTTCTTC
D gene: TRBD2
clone size: .
V gene: TRBV7-9
J gene: TRBJ2-1

CDR3 protein: CASSSFRTNSYEQYF
CDR3 DNA: TGTGCCAGCAGCTCTTTCAGGACAAACTCGTACGAGCAGTACTTC
D gene: .
clone size: once
V gene: TRBV5-6
J gene: TRBJ2-7

CDR3 protein: CASSQLNEQFF
CDR3 DNA: TGTGCCAGCAGTCAACTGAATGAGCAGTTCTTC
D gene: .
clone size: few
V gene: TRBV6-6
J gene: TRBJ2-1

CDR3 protein: CASSPWTSGNTDTQYF
CDR3 DNA: TGTGCCAGCAGTCCGTGGACTAGCGGCAACACAGATACGCAGTATTTT
D gene: TRBD2
clone size: .
V gene: TRBV28
J gene: TRBJ2-3

CDR3 protein: CASSLPTSGRTPYF
CDR3 DNA: TGTGCCAGCAGCTTACCGACTAGCGGGAGGACTCCGTACTTC
D gene: TRBD2
clone size: .
V gene: TRBV7-2
J gene: TRBJ2-5

CDR3 protein: CAISVGGGSYEQYF
CDR3 DNA: TGTGCCATCAGTGTCGGGGGAGGCTCCTACGAGCAGTACTTC
D gene: .
clone size: .
V gene: TRBV10-3
J gene: TRBJ2-7

CDR3 protein: CASSRDSLQETQYF
CDR3 DNA: TGTGCCAGCAGTCGGGACTCTCTCCAAGAGACCCAGTACTTC
D gene: .
clone size: .
V gene: TRBV2
J gene: TRBJ2-5

CDR3 protein: CASSLGGGENYGYTF
CDR3 DNA: TGCGCCAGCAGCTTGGGAGGGGGCGAAAACTATGGCTACACCTTC
D gene: TRBD1
clone size: few
V gene: TRBV5-1
J gene: TRBJ1-2

CDR3 protein: CASSLASGAADTQYF
CDR3 DNA: TGTGCCAGCAGTTTGGCTAGCGGAGCTGCAGATACGCAGTATTTT
D gene: TRBD2
clone size: .
V gene: TRBV6-5
J gene: TRBJ2-3

CDR3 protein: CASRLTSGVIYEQYF
CDR3 DNA: TGTGCCAGCAGACTGACTAGCGGGGTTATCTACGAGCAGTACTTC
D gene: TRBD2
clone size: .
V gene: TRBV7-2
J gene: TRBJ2-7

CDR3 protein: CASRGWTGADTQYF
CDR3 DNA: TGTGCCAGCCGCGGATGGACAGGGGCAGATACGCAGTATTTT
D gene: TRBD1
clone size: .
V gene: TRBV2
J gene: TRBJ2-3

CDR3 protein: CASSLTSGRKETQYF
CDR3 DNA: TGTGCCAGCAGCTTAACCTCCGGGAGAAAAGAGACCCAGTACTTC
D gene: .
clone size: few
V gene: TRBV11-1
J gene: TRBJ2-5

CDR3 protein: CASSVSGTSSFDEQFF
CDR3 DNA: TGTGCCAGCAGCGTATCCGGGACTAGCTCCTTCGATGAGCAGTTCTTC
D gene: TRBD2
clone size: .
V gene: TRBV9
J gene: TRBJ2-1

CDR3 protein: CASSPLGGLGPYEQYF
CDR3 DNA: TGTGCCAGTAGCCCCCTCGGAGGATTGGGCCCCTACGAGCAGTACTTC
D gene: .
clone size: .
V gene: TRBV19
J gene: TRBJ2-7

CDR3 protein: CASSPSEEETQYF
CDR3 DNA: TGTGCCAGCAGCCCATCCGAGGAGGAGACCCAGTACTTC
D gene: .
clone size: .
V gene: TRBV7-9
J gene: TRBJ2-5

CDR3 protein: CAWSPLSGGYEQYF
CDR3 DNA: TGTGCCTGGAGTCCACTTTCGGGAGGCTACGAGCAGTACTTC
D gene: TRBD2
clone size: .
V gene: TRBV30
J gene: TRBJ2-7

CDR3 protein: CASSQEGTSGGSYEQYF
CDR3 DNA: TGCGCCAGCAGCCAAGAGGGAACTAGCGGGGGATCCTACGAGCAGTACTTC
D gene: TRBD2
clone size: .
V gene: TRBV4-1
J gene: TRBJ2-7

CDR3 protein: CASSTKSDRFNEKLFF
CDR3 DNA: TGTGCCAGTAGTACAAAATCGGACAGGTTCAATGAAAAACTGTTTTTT
D gene: TRBD1
clone size: .
V gene: TRBV19
J gene: TRBJ1-4

CDR3 protein: CASSLDQGVGEQFF
CDR3 DNA: TGTGCCAGCAGCTTGGATCAGGGTGTGGGTGAGCAGTTCTTC
D gene: .
clone size: .
V gene: TRBV5-4
J gene: TRBJ2-1

CDR3 protein: CASSSGTSTLNEQFF
CDR3 DNA: TGCGCCAGCAGCTCCGGGACTAGCACGCTTAATGAGCAGTTCTTC
D gene: TRBD2
clone size: few
V gene: TRBV5-1
J gene: TRBJ2-1

CDR3 protein: CAWTTGANQPQHF
CDR3 DNA: TGTGCCTGGACTACGGGAGCCAATCAGCCCCAGCATTTT
D gene: .
clone size: .
V gene: TRBV30
J gene: TRBJ1-5

CDR3 protein: CASSVDIGELFF
CDR3 DNA: TGTGCCAGCAGCGTAGATATCGGGGAGCTGTTTTTT
D gene: .
clone size: .
V gene: TRBV9
J gene: TRBJ2-2

CDR3 protein: CASRTGGQPQHF
CDR3 DNA: TGTGCCAGTCGGACAGGTGGGCAGCCCCAGCATTTT
D gene: TRBD1
clone size: .
V gene: TRBV19
J gene: TRBJ1-5

CDR3 protein: CASKSGGTYNEQFF
CDR3 DNA: TGTGCCAGCAAAAGCGGGGGGACCTACAATGAGCAGTTCTTC
D gene: TRBD2
clone size: few
V gene: TRBV5-4
J gene: TRBJ2-1

CDR3 protein: CASTSAGVMDIQYF
CDR3 DNA: TGTGCCAGCACCTCAGCAGGGGTTATGGACATTCAGTACTTC
D gene: .
clone size: once
V gene: TRBV6-1
J gene: TRBJ2-4

CDR3 protein: CASSLEAGEETQYF
CDR3 DNA: TGTGCCAGCAGCTTAGAAGCGGGAGAAGAGACCCAGTACTTC
D gene: TRBD2
clone size: .
V gene: TRBV13
J gene: TRBJ2-5

CDR3 protein: CASRTGPYGYTF
CDR3 DNA: TGTGCCAGCAGGACAGGGCCCTATGGCTACACCTTC
D gene: TRBD1
clone size: .
V gene: TRBV25-1
J gene: TRBJ1-2

CDR3 protein: CASRQDRNTEAFF
CDR3 DNA: TGTGCCAGCAGACAAGACAGGAACACTGAAGCTTTCTTT
D gene: .
clone size: .
V gene: TRBV7-2
J gene: TRBJ1-1

CDR3 protein: CASIQGLRDEQFF
CDR3 DNA: TGTGCCAGCATCCAGGGACTGCGCGATGAGCAGTTCTTC
D gene: .
clone size: few
V gene: TRBV5-6
J gene: TRBJ2-1

CDR3 protein: CASSQSGRTGPYEQYF
CDR3 DNA: TGCGCCAGCAGTCAATCGGGGCGGACAGGGCCCTACGAGCAGTACTTC
D gene: TRBD1
clone size: .
V gene: TRBV23-1
J gene: TRBJ2-7

CDR3 protein: CASSLFMNTEAFF
CDR3 DNA: TGTGCCAGCAGTCTTTTTATGAACACTGAAGCTTTCTTT
D gene: .
clone size: few
V gene: TRBV28
J gene: TRBJ1-1

CDR3 protein: CSVIVGGVGFYGYTF
CDR3 DNA: TGCAGCGTTATTGTCGGAGGGGTCGGATTCTATGGCTACACCTTC
D gene: .
clone size: .
V gene: TRBV29-1
J gene: TRBJ1-2

CDR3 protein: CASSRGQGHYEQYF
CDR3 DNA: TGTGCCAGCAGCCGAGGACAGGGCCACTACGAGCAGTACTTC
D gene: TRBD1
clone size: .
V gene: TRBV4-2
J gene: TRBJ2-7

CDR3 protein: CASSIWNRVGQPQHF
CDR3 DNA: TGTGCCAGTAGTATTTGGAACAGGGTAGGACAGCCCCAGCATTTT
D gene: .
clone size: .
V gene: TRBV19
J gene: TRBJ1-5

CDR3 protein: CASSLRATGLFKNIQYF
CDR3 DNA: TGTGCCAGCAGCTTACGAGCGACAGGGTTATTCAAAAACATTCAGTACTTC
D gene: TRBD1
clone size: .
V gene: TRBV7-2
J gene: TRBJ2-4

CDR3 protein: CASSLTTSGRPDEQFF
CDR3 DNA: TGTGCCAGCAGTTTAACGACTAGCGGGAGGCCCGACGAGCAGTTCTTC
D gene: TRBD2
clone size: .
V gene: TRBV27
J gene: TRBJ2-1

CDR3 protein: CASSQSPTQDRRCNQPQHF
CDR3 DNA: TGCGCCAGCAGTCAATCCCCCACCCAGGACAGGAGATGCAATCAGCCCCAGCATTTT
D gene: TRBD1
clone size: .
V gene: TRBV23-1
J gene: TRBJ1-5

CDR3 protein: CASSAPGQGIQPQHF
CDR3 DNA: TGTGCCAGTAGCGCACCGGGACAGGGGATTCAGCCCCAGCATTTT
D gene: TRBD1
clone size: .
V gene: TRBV19
J gene: TRBJ1-5

CDR3 protein: CASSEGGPGTGELFF
CDR3 DNA: TGTGCCAGCAGCGAAGGAGGGCCGGGCACCGGGGAGCTGTTTTTT
D gene: .
clone size: .
V gene: TRBV7-2
J gene: TRBJ2-2

CDR3 protein: CASSQELGHTDTQYF
CDR3 DNA: TGCGCCAGCAGCCAAGAACTAGGGCACACAGATACGCAGTATTTT
D gene: .
clone size: .
V gene: TRBV4-1
J gene: TRBJ2-3